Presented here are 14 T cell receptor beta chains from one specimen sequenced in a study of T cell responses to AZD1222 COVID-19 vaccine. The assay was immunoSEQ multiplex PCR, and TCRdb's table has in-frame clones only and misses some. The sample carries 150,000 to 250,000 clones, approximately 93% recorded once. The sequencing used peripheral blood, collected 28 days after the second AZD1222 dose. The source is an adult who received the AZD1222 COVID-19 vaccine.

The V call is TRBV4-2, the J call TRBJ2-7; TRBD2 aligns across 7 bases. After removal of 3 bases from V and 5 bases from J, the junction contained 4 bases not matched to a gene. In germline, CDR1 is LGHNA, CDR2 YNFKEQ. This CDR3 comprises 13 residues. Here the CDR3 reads CASSQGLSNEQYF. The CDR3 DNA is TGTGCCAGCAGCCAGGGACTAAGCAACGAGCAGTACTTC.

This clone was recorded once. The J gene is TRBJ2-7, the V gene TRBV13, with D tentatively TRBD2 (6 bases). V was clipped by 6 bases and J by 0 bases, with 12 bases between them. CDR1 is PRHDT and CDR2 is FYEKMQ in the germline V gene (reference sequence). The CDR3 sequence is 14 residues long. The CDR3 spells CASRKGGASYEQYF. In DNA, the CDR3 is TGTGCCAGCAGGAAAGGAGGGGCCTCCTACGAGCAGTACTTC. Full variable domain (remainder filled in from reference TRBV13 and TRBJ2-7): AAGVIQSPRHLIKEKRETATLKCYPIPRHDTVYWYQQGPGQDPQFLISFYEKMQSDKGSIPDRFSAQQFSDYHSELNMSSLELGDSALYFCASRKGGASYEQYFGPGTRLTVT.

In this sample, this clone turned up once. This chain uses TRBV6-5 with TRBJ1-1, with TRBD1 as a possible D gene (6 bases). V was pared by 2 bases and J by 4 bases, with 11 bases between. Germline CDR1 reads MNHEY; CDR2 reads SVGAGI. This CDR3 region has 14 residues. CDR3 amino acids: CASSYVRGGTEAFF. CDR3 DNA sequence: TGTGCCAGCAGTTACGTCAGGGGCGGCACTGAAGCTTTCTTT.

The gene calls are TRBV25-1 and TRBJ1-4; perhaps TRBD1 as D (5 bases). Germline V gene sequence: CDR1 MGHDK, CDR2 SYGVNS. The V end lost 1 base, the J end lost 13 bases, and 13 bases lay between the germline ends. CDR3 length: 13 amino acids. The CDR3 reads CASSESGARGLFF. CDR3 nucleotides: TGTGCCAGCAGTGAATCCGGGGCCCGTGGACTGTTTTTT.

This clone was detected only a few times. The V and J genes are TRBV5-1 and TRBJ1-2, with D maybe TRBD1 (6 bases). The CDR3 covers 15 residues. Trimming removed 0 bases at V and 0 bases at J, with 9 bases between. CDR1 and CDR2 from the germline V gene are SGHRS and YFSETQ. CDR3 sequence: CASSLGGGPNYGYTF. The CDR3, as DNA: TGCGCCAGCAGCTTGGGTGGGGGGCCTAACTATGGCTACACCTTC.

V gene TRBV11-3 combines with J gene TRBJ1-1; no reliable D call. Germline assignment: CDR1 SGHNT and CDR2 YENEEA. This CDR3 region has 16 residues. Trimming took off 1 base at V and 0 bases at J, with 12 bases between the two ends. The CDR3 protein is CASSLGIRPMNTEAFF. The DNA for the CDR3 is TGTGCCAGCAGCTTAGGTATAAGGCCTATGAACACTGAAGCTTTCTTT.

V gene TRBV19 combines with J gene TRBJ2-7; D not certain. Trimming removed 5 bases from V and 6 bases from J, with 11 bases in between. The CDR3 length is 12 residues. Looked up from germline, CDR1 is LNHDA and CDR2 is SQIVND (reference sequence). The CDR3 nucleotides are TGTGCCAGTAGTCCACGCCTCGGCGAGCAGTACTTC. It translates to CASSPRLGEQYF.

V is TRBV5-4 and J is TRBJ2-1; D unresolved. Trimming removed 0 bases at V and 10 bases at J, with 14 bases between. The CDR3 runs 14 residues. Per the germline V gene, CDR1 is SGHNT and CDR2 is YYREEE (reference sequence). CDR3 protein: CASSLVGLNGEQFF. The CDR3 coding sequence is TGTGCCAGCAGCTTGGTAGGGCTAAATGGGGAGCAGTTCTTC.

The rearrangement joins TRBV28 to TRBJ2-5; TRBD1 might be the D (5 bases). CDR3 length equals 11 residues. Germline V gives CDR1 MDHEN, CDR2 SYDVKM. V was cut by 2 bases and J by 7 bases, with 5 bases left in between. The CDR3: CASSLGATQYF. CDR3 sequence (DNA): TGTGCCAGCAGTTTAGGGGCGACCCAGTACTTC.

CDR3 amino acids: CASSLSGLGNSPLHF. Written as DNA, the CDR3 is TGTGCCAGCAGCTTATCGGGACTAGGGAATTCACCCCTCCACTTT. The genes are TRBV7-2 and TRBJ1-6, with a possible D match to TRBD1 (5 bases). V was trimmed by 2 bases and J by 7 bases, leaving 12 bases between them. The CDR3 spans 15 residues. Germline CDR1 and CDR2: SGHTA and FQGNSA. The whole variable domain, filled in from reference TRBV7-2 and TRBJ1-6, reads GAGVSQSPSNKVTEKGKDVELRCDPISGHTALYWYRQSLGQGLEFLIYFQGNSAPDKSGLPSDRFSAERTGGSVSTLTIQRTQQEDSAVYLCASSLSGLGNSPLHFGNGTRLTVT.

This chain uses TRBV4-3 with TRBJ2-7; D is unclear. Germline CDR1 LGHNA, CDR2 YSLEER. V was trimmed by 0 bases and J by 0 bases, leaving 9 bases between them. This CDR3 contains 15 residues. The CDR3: CASSQERRSSYEQYF. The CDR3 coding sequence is TGCGCCAGCAGCCAAGAGCGGAGAAGCTCCTACGAGCAGTACTTC.

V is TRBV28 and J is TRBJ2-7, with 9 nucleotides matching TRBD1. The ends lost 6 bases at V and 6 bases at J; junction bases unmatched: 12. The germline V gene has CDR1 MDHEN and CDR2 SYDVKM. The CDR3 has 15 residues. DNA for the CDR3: TGTGCCAGCAGGACCCGGGACAGGGCTTTAGGCGAGCAGTACTTC. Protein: CASRTRDRALGEQYF.

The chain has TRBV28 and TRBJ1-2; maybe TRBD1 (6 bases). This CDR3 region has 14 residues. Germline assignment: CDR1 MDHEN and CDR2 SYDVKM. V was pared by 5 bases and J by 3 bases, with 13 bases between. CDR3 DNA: TGTGCCAGCAGTCCGCGGGGGCCTCACTATGGCTACACCTTC. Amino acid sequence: CASSPRGPHYGYTF.

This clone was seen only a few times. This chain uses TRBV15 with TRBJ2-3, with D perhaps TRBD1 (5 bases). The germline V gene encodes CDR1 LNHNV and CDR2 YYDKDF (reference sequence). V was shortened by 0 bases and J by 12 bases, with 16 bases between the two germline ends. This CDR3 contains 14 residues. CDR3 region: CATSREVGQFPQYF. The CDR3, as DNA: TGTGCCACCAGCAGAGAGGTGGGGCAATTTCCCCAGTATTTT.